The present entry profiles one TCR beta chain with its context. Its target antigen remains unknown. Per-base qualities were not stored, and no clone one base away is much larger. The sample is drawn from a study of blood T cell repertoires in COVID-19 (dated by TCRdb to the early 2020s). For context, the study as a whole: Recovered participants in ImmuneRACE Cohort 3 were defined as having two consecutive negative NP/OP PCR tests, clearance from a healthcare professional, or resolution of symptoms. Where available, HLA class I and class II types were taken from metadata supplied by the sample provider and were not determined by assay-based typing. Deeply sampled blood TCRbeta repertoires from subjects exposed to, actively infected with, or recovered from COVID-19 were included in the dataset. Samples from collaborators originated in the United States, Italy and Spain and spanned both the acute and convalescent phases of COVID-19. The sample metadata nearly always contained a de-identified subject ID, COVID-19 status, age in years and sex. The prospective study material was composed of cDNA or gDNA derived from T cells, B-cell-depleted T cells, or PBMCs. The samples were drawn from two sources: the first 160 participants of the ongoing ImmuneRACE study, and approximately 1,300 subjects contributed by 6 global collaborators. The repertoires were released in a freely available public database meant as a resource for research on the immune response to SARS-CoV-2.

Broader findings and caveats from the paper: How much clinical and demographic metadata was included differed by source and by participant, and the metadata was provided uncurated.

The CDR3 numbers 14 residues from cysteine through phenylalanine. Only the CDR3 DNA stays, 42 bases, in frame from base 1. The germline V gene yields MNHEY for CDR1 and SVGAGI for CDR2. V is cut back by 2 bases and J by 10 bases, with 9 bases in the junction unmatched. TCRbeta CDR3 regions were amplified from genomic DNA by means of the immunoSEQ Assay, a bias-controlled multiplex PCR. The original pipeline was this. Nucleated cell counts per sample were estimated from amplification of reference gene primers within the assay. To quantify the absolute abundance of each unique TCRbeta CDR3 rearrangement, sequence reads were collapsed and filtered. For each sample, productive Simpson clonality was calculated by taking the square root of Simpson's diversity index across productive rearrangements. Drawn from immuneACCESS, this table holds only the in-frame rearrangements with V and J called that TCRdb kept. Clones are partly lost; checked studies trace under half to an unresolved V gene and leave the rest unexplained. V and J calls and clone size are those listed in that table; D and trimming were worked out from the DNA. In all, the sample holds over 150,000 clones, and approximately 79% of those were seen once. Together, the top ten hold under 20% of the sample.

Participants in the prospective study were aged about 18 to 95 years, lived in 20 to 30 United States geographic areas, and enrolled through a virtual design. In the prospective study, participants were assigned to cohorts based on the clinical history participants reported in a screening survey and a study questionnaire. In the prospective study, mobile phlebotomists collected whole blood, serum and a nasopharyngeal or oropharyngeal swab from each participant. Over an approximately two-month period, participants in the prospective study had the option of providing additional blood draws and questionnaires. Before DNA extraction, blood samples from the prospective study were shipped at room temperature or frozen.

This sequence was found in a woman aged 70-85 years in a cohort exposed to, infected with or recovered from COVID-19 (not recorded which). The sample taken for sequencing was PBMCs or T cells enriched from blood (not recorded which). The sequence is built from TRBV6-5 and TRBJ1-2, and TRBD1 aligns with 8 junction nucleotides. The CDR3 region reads CASSYLGQGIDYTF. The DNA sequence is TGTGCCAGCAGTTACCTAGGACAGGGTATTGACTACACCTTC.